The 27 T cell receptor beta chains listed next were all sequenced from one sample in a study of T cell repertoires in cytomegalovirus infection. MiXCR, run by TCRdb on the reads, gives a single entry per CDR3 protein. The data contain fewer than 200,000 distinct CDR3 sequences, over 13% of them singletons. Sequenced material: PBMCs. The receptors stem from a human donor in good health (CMV status not recorded). Some clones in this sample may be carry-over from other donors' samples.

There are many counts of this clonotype. The rearrangement uses TRBV2 and TRBJ2-2; 9 nucleotides agree with TRBD1. The V gene end was trimmed by 3 bases and the J gene end by 4 bases; junction bases not matched to a gene: 18. Germline-derived CDR1 and CDR2 are SNHLY and FYNNEI. The CDR3 is 20 amino acids. The CDR3 is CASSEGQGPAGFRPTGELFF. The CDR3 region has the DNA TGTGCCAGCAGTGAGGGACAGGGACCAGCTGGGTTCCGACCCACCGGGGAGCTGTTTTTT.

Ten or more counts support this clonotype. This chain joins TRBV29-1 and TRBJ1-4, with 7 bases that match TRBD1. Per the germline V gene, CDR1 is SQVTM and CDR2 is ANQGSEA. The CDR3 has 13 amino acids. V was clipped by 7 bases and J by 8 bases; unmatched bases: 10. CDR3 sequence: CSAQGQAGEKLFF. As DNA, the CDR3 is TGCAGCGCACAAGGACAGGCGGGGGAAAAACTGTTTTTT.

This clonotype has only a few counts. The chain carries TRBV3-1 and TRBJ2-6; 7 nucleotides match TRBD2. The CDR3 spans 18 residues. With V trimmed by 3 bases and J by 4 bases, 12 bases remained unmatched. The germline V gene has CDR1 LGHDT and CDR2 YNNKEL (reference sequence). The CDR3 region is CASSHEPGRAAGANVLTF. The CDR3, as DNA: TGTGCCAGCAGCCATGAGCCTGGGAGGGCGGCCGGGGCCAACGTCCTGACTTTC.

The rearrangement links TRBV6-5 to TRBJ2-1; 7 bases are shared with TRBD2. Per the germline V gene, CDR1 is MNHEY and CDR2 is SVGAGI. The ends lost 7 bases at V and 7 bases at J; junction bases unmatched: 13. The CDR3 totals 15 residues. The CDR3, as DNA: TGTGCCAGCACCCAAACGGGGGGAATAGGTAATGAGCAGTTCTTC. Translating it yields CASTQTGGIGNEQFF.

The chain has TRBV27 and TRBJ1-5; D gene ambiguous. Germline assignment: CDR1 MNHEY and CDR2 SMNVEV (reference sequence). Trimming removed 3 bases from V and 3 bases from J, with 3 bases in between. CDR3 length equals 12 residues. This CDR3 reads CASSFINQPQHF. CDR3 bases: TGTGCCAGCAGTTTCATCAATCAGCCCCAGCATTTT.

In its sample, this clonotype was seen many times. The gene calls are TRBV7-9 and TRBJ2-7; the match to TRBD1 covers 7 bases. The germline V gene has CDR1 SEHNR and CDR2 FQNEAQ (reference sequence). V lost 0 bases and J lost 5; bases outside the gene matches: 4. The CDR3 consists of 14 residues. The DNA for the CDR3 is TGTGCCAGCAGCTTAGCAGGGGGCGTAAACGAGCAGTACTTC. Protein product: CASSLAGGVNEQYF.

This clonotype was seen a few times. Here the CDR3 reads CASGLPRFTYNEQFF. The CDR3 nucleotides are TGTGCTAGTGGTTTGCCCCGATTCACATACAATGAGCAGTTCTTC. This chain joins TRBV12-5 and TRBJ2-1; D is unresolved. Germline V CDR1 and CDR2: LGHNT, FRNRAP. This CDR3 is 15 amino acids long. Deletions cut 2 bases from V and 4 bases from J, with 12 bases between.

This clonotype was seen a few times. CDR3 region: CASSLGASGVNEQFF. CDR3 in DNA: TGCGCCAGCAGCTTGGGAGCTAGCGGGGTCAATGAGCAGTTCTTC. The J gene is TRBJ2-1, the V gene TRBV5-1; 9 bases map to TRBD2. CDR3 size: 15 residues. Germline CDR1 reads SGHRS; CDR2 reads YFSETQ. V shed 0 bases and J 6 bases; nucleotides not matched to a gene: 4.

The V and J genes are TRBV7-9 and TRBJ1-3; the D gene is possibly TRBD1 (6 bases). The V end was cut by 3 bases, the J end by 0 bases, with 12 bases between. The length of the CDR3 is 16 residues. Per the germline V gene, CDR1 is SEHNR and CDR2 is FQNEAQ (reference sequence). The chain's CDR3 is CASSLTDRPSGNTIYF. CDR3 DNA: TGTGCCAGCAGCTTGACTGACAGGCCCTCTGGAAACACCATATATTTT.

This clonotype turned up a few times. V usage is TRBV10-3 and J usage is TRBJ1-4; maybe TRBD1 (6 bases). The CDR3 is 11 residues long. The germline V gene encodes CDR1 ENHRY and CDR2 SYGVKD. Trimming removed 6 bases at V and 12 bases at J, with 11 bases between. CDR3 DNA: TGTGCCATCAGAGTGGACAGTGAACTGTTTTTT. Residues: CAIRVDSELFF.

At least ten counts were recorded for this clonotype. The chain employs TRBV7-3 and TRBJ1-6; D gene uncertain. This CDR3 contains 14 residues. CDR1 and CDR2 (germline): SGHTA, FQGTGA. The V gene lost 1 base and the J gene lost 7 bases, with 8 bases spanning the gap. In nucleotides, the CDR3 is TGTGCCAGCAGCTTAATTGCAGGCAATTCACCCCTCCACTTT. Its translation is CASSLIAGNSPLHF.

The chain has TRBV6-6 and TRBJ2-5; weak D call: TRBD1 (5 bases). The V end was cut by 6 bases, the J end by 5 bases, with 13 bases between. The germline CDR1 and CDR2 sequences are MNHNY and SVGAGI (reference sequence). The CDR3 spans 13 residues. DNA of the CDR3: TGTGCCAGCAGCCGACAGTTTATGGAGACCCAGTACTTC. Amino acid sequence: CASSRQFMETQYF.

The chain links TRBV29-1 to TRBJ2-2, with 8 positions matching TRBD2. The CDR3 totals 16 residues. Unmatched junction bases numbered 10, after V lost 1 base and J lost 6 bases. Germline V gene lookup returns CDR1 SQVTM and CDR2 ANQGSEA. The CDR3 DNA is TGCAGCGTTGAAGCTGCCGGGGGGGGAGTGGCCGGGGAGCTGTTTTTT. This gives the protein CSVEAAGGGVAGELFF.

This clonotype was counted at least ten times. The V and J genes are TRBV12-3 or TRBV12-4 and TRBJ1-6; D perhaps matches TRBD1 (6 bases). V was shortened by 8 bases and J by 11 bases, with 16 bases between the two germline ends. The CDR3 runs 13 residues. CDR3 nucleotide sequence: TGTGCCAGCGAAGAGGGGGTTGGGGCACCCCTCCACTTT. Translation: CASEEGVGAPLHF.

At least ten counts were recorded for this clonotype. The chain carries TRBV7-2 and TRBJ2-2; TRBD2 aligns across 14 bases. The CDR3 contains 18 residues. The J segment lost 6 bases and the V segment lost 4 bases, leaving 10 bases of the junction unmatched. The germline V gene encodes CDR1 SGHTA and CDR2 FQGNSA. In DNA, the CDR3 is TGTGCCAGCAGCTCCCCTGCTGGACTAGCGGGAGGAGCCGGGGAGCTGTTTTTT. Protein: CASSSPAGLAGGAGELFF.

CDR3: CSAPLPDRLYSYEQYF. The CDR3 nucleotides are TGCAGTGCCCCACTGCCCGACAGGCTCTACTCCTACGAGCAGTACTTC. The chain uses TRBV20-1 and TRBJ2-7, with D perhaps TRBD1 (6 bases). V was pared by 6 bases and J by 0 bases, with 21 bases between. The CDR3 spans 16 residues. CDR1 DFQATT and CDR2 SNEGSKA come from the germline V gene (reference sequence).

This clonotype came up many times. The rearrangement joins TRBV6-1 to TRBJ2-7; D is unclear. Germline V gene lookup returns CDR1 MNHNS and CDR2 SASEGT. V was pared by 6 bases and J by 0 bases, with 15 bases between. The CDR3 is 15 residues long. In DNA, the CDR3 is TGTGCCAGCAGCCAACAAACCGTGAGCTCCTACGAGCAGTACTTC. Translating gives CASSQQTVSSYEQYF.

This clonotype was detected only a few times. The V gene is TRBV5-1, the J gene TRBJ2-7; D uncertain. The CDR3 is 15 residues long. Germline V gene lookup returns CDR1 SGHRS and CDR2 YFSETQ. V shed 3 bases and J shed 0 bases, with 13 bases lying between them. The CDR3 DNA reads as TGCGCCAGCAGCTCCTCAATCCCGGGCTCCTACGAGCAGTACTTC. Its translation: CASSSSIPGSYEQYF.

The chain recombines TRBV20-1 with TRBJ1-1; the D is unclear. Germline CDR1 and CDR2: DFQATT and SNEGSKA (reference sequence). V was cut by 0 bases and J by 4 bases, with 12 bases left in between. This CDR3 contains 14 residues. The CDR3 sequence is CSARDRRSFTEAFF. The CDR3 nucleotides are TGCAGTGCTAGAGATCGGCGCAGCTTCACTGAAGCTTTCTTT.

This chain connects TRBV9 to TRBJ2-3; 10 nucleotides match TRBD2. CDR1 and CDR2 (germline): SGDLS, YYNGEE. Trimming took 0 bases from V and 5 from J; bases not matched to a gene: 9. This CDR3 is built from 17 residues. The CDR3 DNA is TGTGCCAGCAGCGTAGAAGAAGCGGGAGGGCGAGGAGATACGCAGTATTTT. Translation gives CASSVEEAGGRGDTQYF.

This clonotype was seen only a few times. This chain joins TRBV27 and TRBJ2-1, with D hard to call. V lost 3 bases and J lost 8, with 14 bases in between. The CDR3 is 14 amino acids. CDR1 is MNHEY and CDR2 is SMNVEV in the germline V gene (reference sequence). The CDR3 sequence: CASSFLLQKDEQFF. For the CDR3, the DNA is TGTGCCAGCAGTTTCCTATTACAGAAGGATGAGCAGTTCTTC.

This clonotype was picked up a small number of times. The chain combines TRBV29-1 with TRBJ2-2, with TRBD1 matching over 9 bases. The CDR3 is 14 amino acids. Trimming at V came to 4 bases and at J to 4 bases, leaving 4 bases not matched to a gene. The germline V gene has CDR1 SQVTM and CDR2 ANQGSEA. The CDR3 spells CSVVGTGSTGELFF. The CDR3 region has the DNA TGCAGCGTTGTGGGGACAGGGTCCACCGGGGAGCTGTTTTTT.

Only a few counts were recorded for this clonotype. The chain couples TRBV28 to TRBJ1-1; no clear D gene. This CDR3 spans 17 amino acids. V was cut by 4 bases and J by 1 base, with 19 bases left in between. Germline V gives CDR1 MDHEN, CDR2 SYDVKM. CDR3 amino acids: CASSSTKLLKRNTEAFF. Here the CDR3 DNA reads TGTGCCAGCAGTTCGACAAAGCTACTTAAGAGGAACACTGAAGCTTTCTTT.

Note on this clonotype: At one end the junction does not follow the germline gene, possibly because of a read error. The chain combines TRBV6-1 with TRBJ2-2; TRBD2 aligns across 7 bases. The CDR3 covers 15 residues. Germline lookup yields CDR1 MNHNS and CDR2 SASEGT. CDR3 sequence (DNA): TGTGCCAGCCGCCTAGCGGTCGCGAACCCCGGGGAGCTGTTTTTT. This translates into CASRLAVANPGELFF.

This clonotype has at least ten counts. The CDR3, as DNA: TGTGCCAGCAGCCCCGAGCAAGCGGGAGCCTACGAGCAGTACTTC. Amino acids: CASSPEQAGAYEQYF. The chain carries TRBV7-9 and TRBJ2-7; 8 bases map to TRBD2. This CDR3 contains 15 residues. Germline values: CDR1 SEHNR, CDR2 FQNEAQ (reference sequence). The J segment lost 2 bases and the V segment lost 5 bases, leaving 8 bases of the junction unmatched.

The chain combines TRBV6-2 or TRBV6-3 with TRBJ1-1; the match to TRBD1 covers 10 bases. The junction had 10 bases not matched to a gene; V was cut back by 6 bases and J by 3 bases. Per germline, CDR1 MNHEY and CDR2 SVGEGT. This CDR3 comprises 16 residues. Written as DNA, the CDR3 is TGTGCCAGCAGGAGGGACAGGGGAACGCTGCACACTGAAGCTTTCTTT. Translation: CASRRDRGTLHTEAFF.

This clonotype has ten or more counts. This chain joins TRBV7-2 and TRBJ1-1, with 9 bases identical to TRBD1. J lost 1 base, V lost 2 bases, and 11 bases had no gene match. This CDR3 is built from 18 residues. Germline CDR1 SGHTA, CDR2 FQGNSA. Here the CDR3 reads CASSLRAGQGFGNTEAFF. CDR3 coding DNA: TGTGCCAGCAGCTTACGCGCGGGACAGGGCTTCGGGAACACTGAAGCTTTCTTT.